This T cell receptor beta chain was sequenced for a study of CD8+ T cells in alopecia areata. Notes on the study in general: Higher clonality was seen in lesional scalp than in normal scalp, especially in alopecia totalis/universalis. Throughout tofacitinib, many expanded lesional clones continued to persist in scalp and blood.

Germline V gene data show CDR1 as MNHNS and CDR2 as SASEGT. The CDR3 totals 13 residues. Between the trimmed V and J ends, which lost 5 bases and 0 bases, there was a span of 8 bases. The authors extracted RNA and reverse transcribed it into cDNA as the sequencing template. Sequencing was performed with immunoSEQ multiplex PCR; in TCRdb, only in-frame clones are kept and a portion is missing. The sample carries under 300,000 clones, about 60% recorded once. There are a few counts of this clone. Its antigen is unknown. Treatment specified: oral pan-JAK inhibitor, 5-10 mg twice daily. The receptor comes from a human donor with alopecia areata. The J gene is TRBJ2-7, the V gene TRBV6-1; D is unclear. The specimen was CD4+ T cells sorted from blood, collected between weeks 51 and 54, from a patient treated with tofacitinib. CDR3 loop: CASSLHSSYEQYF. The CDR3 region has the DNA TGTGCCAGCAGTTTACACAGCTCCTACGAGCAGTACTTC.